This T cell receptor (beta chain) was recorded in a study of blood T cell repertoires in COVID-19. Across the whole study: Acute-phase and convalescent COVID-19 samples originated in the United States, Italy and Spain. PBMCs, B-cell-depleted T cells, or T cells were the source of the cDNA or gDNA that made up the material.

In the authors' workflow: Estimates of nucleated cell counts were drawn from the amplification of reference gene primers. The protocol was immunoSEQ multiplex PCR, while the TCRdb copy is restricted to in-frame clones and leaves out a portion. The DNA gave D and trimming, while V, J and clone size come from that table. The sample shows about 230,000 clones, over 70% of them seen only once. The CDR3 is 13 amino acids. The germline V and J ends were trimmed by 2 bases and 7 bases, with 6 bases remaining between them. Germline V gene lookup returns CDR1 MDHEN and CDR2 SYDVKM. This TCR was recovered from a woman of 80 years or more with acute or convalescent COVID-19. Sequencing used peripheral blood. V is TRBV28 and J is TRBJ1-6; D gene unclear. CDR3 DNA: TGTGCCAGCAGTTTAGGCCTGAATTCACCCCTCCACTTT. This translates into CASSLGLNSPLHF.